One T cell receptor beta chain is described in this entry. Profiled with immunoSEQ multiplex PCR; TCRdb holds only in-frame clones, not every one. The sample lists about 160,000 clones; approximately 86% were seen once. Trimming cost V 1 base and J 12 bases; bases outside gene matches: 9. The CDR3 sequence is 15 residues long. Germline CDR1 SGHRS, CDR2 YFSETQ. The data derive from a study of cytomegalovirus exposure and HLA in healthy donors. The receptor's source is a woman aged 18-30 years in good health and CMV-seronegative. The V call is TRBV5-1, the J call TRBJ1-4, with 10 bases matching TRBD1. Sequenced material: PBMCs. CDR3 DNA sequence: TGCGCCAGCAGCTTGAGTGGTGGGACAGGGGTCCAACTGTTTTTT. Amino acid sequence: CASSLSGGTGVQLFF.